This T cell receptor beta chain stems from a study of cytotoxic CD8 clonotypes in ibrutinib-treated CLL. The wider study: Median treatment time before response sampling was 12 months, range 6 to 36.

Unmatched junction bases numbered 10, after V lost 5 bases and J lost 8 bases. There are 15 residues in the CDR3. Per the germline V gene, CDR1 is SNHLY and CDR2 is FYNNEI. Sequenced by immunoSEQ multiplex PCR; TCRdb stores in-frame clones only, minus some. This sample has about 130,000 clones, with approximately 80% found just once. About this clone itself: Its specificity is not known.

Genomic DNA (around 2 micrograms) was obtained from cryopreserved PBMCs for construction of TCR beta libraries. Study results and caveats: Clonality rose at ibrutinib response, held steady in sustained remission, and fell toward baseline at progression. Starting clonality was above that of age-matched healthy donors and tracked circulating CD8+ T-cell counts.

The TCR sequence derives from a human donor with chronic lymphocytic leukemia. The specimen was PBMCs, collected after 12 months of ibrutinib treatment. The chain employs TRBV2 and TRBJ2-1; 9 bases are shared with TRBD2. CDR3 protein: CASSITSGSSHEQFF. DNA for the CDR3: TGTGCCAGCAGTATCACTAGCGGGTCCTCGCATGAGCAGTTCTTC.